This is a list of T cell receptor beta chains from one sample in a study of CD8 T cells in ankylosing spondylitis. TCRdb reprocessed the 5' RACE reads with MiXCR, giving one entry per CDR3 protein. The sample shows 40,000 or so distinct CDR3 sequences, less than 3.5% of them seen only once. Source material: blood, either unsorted or a sorted T cell fraction (not recorded which). These receptors were obtained from a male donor with ankylosing spondylitis or in good health (not recorded which). The CDR3 runs from the conserved cysteine through the conserved F or W. A D gene is named only where the DNA matches it firmly. The size entry gives once, few or many counts, or a class when the clone is expanded.

j_call,d_call,clone_size,v_call,cdr3_aa,cdr3_nt
TRBJ1-1,NA,many,TRBV9,CASSSDGGTEAFF,TGTGCCAGCAGCTCCGACGGGGGCACTGAAGCTTTCTTT
TRBJ2-2,TRBD1,many,TRBV9,CASSMSGGQGAEGELFF,TGTGCCAGCAGTATGAGCGGGGGACAGGGGGCTGAGGGGGAGCTGTTTTTT
TRBJ2-3,TRBD2,many,TRBV9,CASSQQGLAGADTQYF,TGTGCCAGCAGCCAACAGGGACTAGCGGGAGCGGATACGCAGTATTTT
TRBJ2-7,NA,many,TRBV9,CASSVGQAAYEQYF,TGTGCCAGCAGCGTAGGTCAGGCCGCCTACGAGCAGTACTTC
TRBJ2-2,NA,many,TRBV9,CASSVTEGGFAGELFF,TGTGCCAGCAGCGTGACGGAGGGGGGGTTTGCCGGGGAGCTGTTTTTT
TRBJ2-7,TRBD1,many,TRBV9,CASSAGTGSYSYEQYF,TGTGCCAGCAGCGCCGGGACAGGGTCTTACTCCTACGAGCAGTACTTC
TRBJ2-2,TRBD2,many,TRBV9,CASSVAEREVYTGELFF,TGTGCCAGCAGCGTAGCGGAGCGGGAGGTCTACACCGGGGAGCTGTTTTTT
TRBJ1-6,NA,many,TRBV9,CASSGTSNSYNSPLHF,TGTGCCAGCAGTGGGACATCAAACTCCTATAATTCACCCCTCCACTTT
TRBJ2-1,NA,many,TRBV9,CASSLDPYSYNEQFF,TGTGCCAGCAGCCTGGACCCCTACTCCTACAATGAGCAGTTCTTC
TRBJ1-5,NA,many,TRBV18,CASSPSAGNQPQHF,TGTGCCAGCTCACCGTCAGCTGGCAATCAGCCCCAGCATTTT
TRBJ2-2,NA,many,TRBV9,CASSVEVGDTGELFF,TGTGCCAGCAGCGTAGAGGTGGGGGACACCGGGGAGCTGTTTTTT
TRBJ1-2,TRBD1,many,TRBV9,CASSRGLYGYTF,TGTGCCAGCAGCAGGGGGCTCTATGGCTACACCTTC
TRBJ2-3,TRBD1,many,TRBV9,CASSARPPGGPDTQYF,TGTGCCAGCAGCGCTCGACCCCCAGGGGGTCCAGATACGCAGTATTTT
TRBJ2-5,NA,many,TRBV9,CASSVTGWETQYF,TGTGCCAGCAGCGTAACCGGATGGGAGACCCAGTACTTC
TRBJ2-7,NA,many,TRBV9,CASSPQFWRGHEQYF,TGTGCCAGCAGCCCTCAATTCTGGCGGGGCCACGAGCAGTACTTC
TRBJ2-2,NA,many,TRBV21-1,CASSKGQGEHPGELFF,TGTGCCAGCAGCAAAGGACAGGGAGAACACCCCGGGGAGCTGTTTTTT
TRBJ2-2,NA,many,TRBV9,CASSVRQGSTGELFF,TGTGCCAGCAGCGTGAGGCAGGGAAGCACCGGGGAGCTGTTTTTT
TRBJ2-3,NA,many,TRBV21-1,CASSTTGAFGTDTQYF,TGTGCCAGCAGCACGACAGGGGCTTTTGGCACAGATACGCAGTATTTT
TRBJ2-3,NA,many,TRBV9,CASSGVASTRTDTQYF,TGTGCCAGCAGCGGAGTAGCTAGCACCCGCACAGATACGCAGTATTTT
TRBJ2-3,NA,many,TRBV9,CASSPFPYRGGSTDTQYF,TGTGCCAGCAGCCCCTTCCCATACAGGGGAGGGAGCACAGATACGCAGTATTTT
TRBJ2-3,NA,many,TRBV9,CASSGLTSLASTDTQYF,TGTGCCAGCAGCGGACTAACTAGCCTTGCTAGCACAGATACGCAGTATTTT
TRBJ2-7,NA,many,TRBV9,CASSVEERRYEQYF,TGTGCCAGCAGCGTAGAAGAGCGGCGCTACGAGCAGTACTTC
TRBJ2-7,NA,many,TRBV9,CASSEGGNPSYEQYF,TGTGCCAGCAGCGAAGGCGGGAACCCCTCCTACGAGCAGTACTTC
TRBJ1-2,NA,many,TRBV9,CASSVDDYGYTF,TGTGCCAGCAGCGTAGATGACTATGGCTACACCTTC
TRBJ2-2,NA,many,TRBV9,CASTRGQNTGELFF,TGTGCCAGCACCCGAGGACAGAACACCGGGGAGCTGTTTTTT
TRBJ1-6,NA,many,TRBV9,CASSEAGDNSPLHF,TGTGCCAGCAGCGAGGCAGGGGACAATTCACCCCTCCACTTT
TRBJ2-7,NA,many,TRBV9,CASSVAPGEEQYF,TGTGCCAGCAGCGTAGCTCCGGGGGAGGAGCAGTACTTC
TRBJ1-2,TRBD1,many,TRBV9,CASSPNYGTVRYGYTF,TGTGCCAGCAGCCCAAATTACGGGACAGTCCGGTATGGCTACACCTTC
TRBJ2-3,NA,many,TRBV9,CASSVVEDTQYF,TGTGCCAGCAGCGTAGTTGAGGATACGCAGTATTTT
TRBJ2-5,NA,many,TRBV9,CASSVAPVRGETQYF,TGTGCCAGCAGCGTAGCGCCAGTAAGGGGAGAGACCCAGTACTTC
TRBJ2-7,NA,many,TRBV21-1,CASSKSNSRDFFYYEQYF,TGTGCCAGCAGCAAGTCAAACAGTCGGGACTTTTTCTACTACGAGCAGTACTTC
TRBJ2-6,NA,many,TRBV9,CASSHLVRTSGANVLTF,TGTGCCAGCAGCCACCTAGTTCGGACCTCTGGGGCCAACGTCCTGACTTTC
TRBJ2-3,NA,many,TRBV9,CASSATGHSTDTQYF,TGTGCCAGCAGCGCAACGGGACATAGCACAGATACGCAGTATTTT
TRBJ2-7,TRBD2,many,TRBV9,CASSVAGLAGAPYEQYF,TGTGCCAGCAGCGTAGCGGGACTAGCGGGGGCCCCCTACGAGCAGTACTTC
TRBJ2-3,TRBD2,once,TRBV9,CASGRQGGSITDTQYF,TGTGCCAGCGGACGACAAGGCGGGAGTATCACAGATACGCAGTATTTT
TRBJ2-3,NA,many,TRBV9,CASSVEWTDTQYF,TGTGCCAGCAGCGTAGAGTGGACAGATACGCAGTATTTT
TRBJ2-2,NA,many,TRBV9,CASSASTSTGELFF,TGTGCCAGCAGCGCATCGACTTCCACCGGGGAGCTGTTTTTT
TRBJ2-7,TRBD2,many,TRBV9,CASSVESGSPYEQYF,TGTGCCAGCAGCGTTGAAAGCGGGAGCCCCTACGAGCAGTACTTC
TRBJ1-5,NA,many,TRBV9,CASSAMGDSNQPQHF,TGTGCCAGCAGCGCCATGGGGGACAGCAATCAGCCCCAGCATTTT